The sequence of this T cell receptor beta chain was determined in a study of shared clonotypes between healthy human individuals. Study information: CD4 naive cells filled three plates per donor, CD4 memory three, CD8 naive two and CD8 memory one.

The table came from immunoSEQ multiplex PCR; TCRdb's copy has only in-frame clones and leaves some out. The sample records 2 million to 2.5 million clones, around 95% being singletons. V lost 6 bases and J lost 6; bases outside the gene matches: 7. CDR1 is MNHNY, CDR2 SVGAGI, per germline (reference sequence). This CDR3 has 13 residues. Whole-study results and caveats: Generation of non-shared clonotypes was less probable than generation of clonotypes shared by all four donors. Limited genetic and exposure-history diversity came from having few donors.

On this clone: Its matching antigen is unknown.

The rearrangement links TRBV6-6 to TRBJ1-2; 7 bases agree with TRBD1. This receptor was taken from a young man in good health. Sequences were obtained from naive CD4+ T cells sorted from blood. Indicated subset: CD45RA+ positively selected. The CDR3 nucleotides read TGTGCCAGCAGCCCGGGACAGCTCAATGGCTACACCTTC. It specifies CASSPGQLNGYTF.